This entry features one TCR beta chain sequence. The V end was cut by 0 bases, the J end by 5 bases, with 13 bases between. There are 15 residues in the CDR3. Germline-derived CDR1 and CDR2 are LGHNA and YSLEER. Study processing details: How many nucleated cells were present was estimated from reference gene primer amplification. Some clones are missing from TCRdb's copy, which holds only in-frame ones; the method was immunoSEQ multiplex PCR. V and J calls and clone size are those listed in that table; D and trimming were worked out from the DNA. Among just under 90,000 clones listed, approximately 79% were seen once. This entry belongs to a study of blood T cell repertoires in COVID-19.

The clonotype originates from a woman older than 75 with acute or convalescent COVID-19. The V call is TRBV4-3, the J call TRBJ1-2; unclear D gene. The sample taken for sequencing was peripheral blood. Here the CDR3 DNA reads TGCGCCAGCAGCCAAGACCGCGTTATATTTTATGGCTACACCTTC. Its protein product is CASSQDRVIFYGYTF.